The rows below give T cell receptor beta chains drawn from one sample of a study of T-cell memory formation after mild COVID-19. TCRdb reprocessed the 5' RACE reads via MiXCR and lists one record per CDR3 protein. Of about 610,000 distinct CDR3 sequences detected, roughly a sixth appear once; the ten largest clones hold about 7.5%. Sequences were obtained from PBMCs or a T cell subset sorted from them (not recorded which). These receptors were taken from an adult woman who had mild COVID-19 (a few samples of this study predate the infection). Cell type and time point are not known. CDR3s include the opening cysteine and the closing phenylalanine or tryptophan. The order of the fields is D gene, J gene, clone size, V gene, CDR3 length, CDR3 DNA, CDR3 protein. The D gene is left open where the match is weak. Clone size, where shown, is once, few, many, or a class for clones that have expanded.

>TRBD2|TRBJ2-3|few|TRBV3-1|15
TGTGCCAGCAGCCCTCTAGCGGGAAGGAGGGATACGCAGTATTTT
CASSPLAGRRDTQYF
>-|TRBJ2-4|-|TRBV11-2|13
TGTGCCAGCAGCTTTTTGTGGGGGGACATTCAGTACTTC
CASSFLWGDIQYF
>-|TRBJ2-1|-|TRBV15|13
TGTGCCACCAGCAGAGATCCGGACAGCCAGCAGTTCTTC
CATSRDPDSQQFF
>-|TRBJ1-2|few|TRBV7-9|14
TGTGCCAGCAGCTCCACAGCGGGGTCTAATGGCTACACCTTC
CASSSTAGSNGYTF
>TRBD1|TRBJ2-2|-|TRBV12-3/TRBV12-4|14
TGTGCCAGCAGGGGGACAGACAACACCGGGGAGCTGTTTTTT
CASRGTDNTGELFF
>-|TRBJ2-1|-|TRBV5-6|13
TGTGCCAGCAGCCCGGGAAAAGCCAATGAGCAGTTCTTC
CASSPGKANEQFF
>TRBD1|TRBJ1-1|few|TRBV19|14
TGTGCCAGTAGTAAGGACAGGGTGAACACTGAAGCTTTCTTT
CASSKDRVNTEAFF
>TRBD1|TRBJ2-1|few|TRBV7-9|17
TGTGCCAGCAGCTTAGCCCCTGGACAGGCGCTACGCAATGAGCAGTTCTTC
CASSLAPGQALRNEQFF
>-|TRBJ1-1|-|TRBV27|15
TGTGCCAGCAGTTTGAGGCCCTGGGGGGGCGTCCCAGCTTTCTTT
CASSLRPWGGVPAFF
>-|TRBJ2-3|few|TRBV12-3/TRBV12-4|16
TGTGCCAGCACCAACTGGGGGGGGGCGGCGAGAGATACGCAGTATTTT
CASTNWGGAARDTQYF
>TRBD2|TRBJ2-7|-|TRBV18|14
TGTGCCAGCTCACCGACGGGAGGGCCCTACGAGCAGTACTTC
CASSPTGGPYEQYF
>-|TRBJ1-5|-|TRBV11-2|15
TGTGCCAGCAGCTCGGGACACGGGGGCAATCAGCCCCAGCATTTT
CASSSGHGGNQPQHF
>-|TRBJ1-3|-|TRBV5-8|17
TGTGCCAGCAGCCTCTATCCTATACAGGGCCCCGGAAACACCATATATTTT
CASSLYPIQGPGNTIYF
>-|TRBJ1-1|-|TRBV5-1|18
TGCGCCAGCAGCTTGTTGGGGGGGTTAAATACCATGAACACTGAAGCTTTCTTT
CASSLLGGLNTMNTEAFF
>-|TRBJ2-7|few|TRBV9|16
TGTGCCAGCAGCGTAGGTTGGGGCACCCGCGCGGACGAGCAGTACTTC
CASSVGWGTRADEQYF
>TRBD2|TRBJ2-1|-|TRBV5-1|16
TGCGCCAGCAGCTTGGCCGTAGCGGGGGGTTACAATGAGCAGTTCTTC
CASSLAVAGGYNEQFF
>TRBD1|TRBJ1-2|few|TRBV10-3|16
TGTGCCATCAGTGAGCCCCTTGGACAGGGTAGAGGTGGCTACACCTTC
CAISEPLGQGRGGYTF
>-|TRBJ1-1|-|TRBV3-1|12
TGTGCCAGCAGCCAAGCACAGGGAAAAGCTTTCTTT
CASSQAQGKAFF
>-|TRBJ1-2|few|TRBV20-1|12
TGCAGTGCTATTGCACAGATGTATGGCTACACCTTC
CSAIAQMYGYTF
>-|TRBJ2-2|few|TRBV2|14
TGTGCCAGTTTGAAGGACGGGTGGTCCGGGGAGCTGTTTTTT
CASLKDGWSGELFF
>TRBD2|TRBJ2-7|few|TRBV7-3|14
TGTGCCAGCAGCTTGGGGGGGAGTCCGAACGAGCAGTACTTC
CASSLGGSPNEQYF
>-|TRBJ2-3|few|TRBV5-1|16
TGCGCCAGCAGCTGGGGGACGGGGGCGTACACAGATACGCAGTATTTT
CASSWGTGAYTDTQYF
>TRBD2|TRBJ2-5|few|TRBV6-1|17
TGTGCCAGCAAAGTCCAAGGTAGCGGGGGGGCCAAGGAGACCCAGTACTTC
CASKVQGSGGAKETQYF